Listed here is a single TCR beta chain. In the authors' methods: The authors estimated nucleated cell counts from reference gene primer amplification. The protocol was immunoSEQ multiplex PCR, while the TCRdb copy is restricted to in-frame clones and leaves out a portion. Clone size and the V and J calls come from that table; the DNA yielded D and trimming. The data show some 45,000 clones, with approximately 85% seen just once and roughly a third held by the top ten. The V and J ends lost 10 bases and 1 base respectively, with 15 bases between them. The CDR3 contains 14 residues. Per the germline V gene, CDR1 is LNHDA and CDR2 is SQIVND (reference sequence). This record belongs to a study of blood T cell repertoires in COVID-19. As for the study in general: Sites in the United States, Italy and Spain provided acute and convalescent COVID-19 samples. Nucleic acid was either cDNA or gDNA, and it came from T cells, B-cell-depleted T cells, or PBMCs.

The receptor was derived from a woman of 80 years or more with acute or convalescent COVID-19. What was sequenced was peripheral blood. V gene TRBV19 combines with J gene TRBJ2-3, with D possibly being TRBD2 (6 bases). The CDR3 is CATVRERGTDTQYF. The DNA for the CDR3 is TGTGCCACCGTTCGGGAGAGAGGCACAGATACGCAGTATTTT.